The 16 T cell receptor beta chains in this list originate from one sample, sequenced in a study of cytomegalovirus exposure and HLA in healthy donors. The primer mix had 60 Vbeta and 13 Jbeta primers. Here immunoSEQ multiplex PCR was the method, and the copy in TCRdb shows in-frame clones only, minus some. The data contain more than 150,000 clones, about 80% of them singletons. The sequenced sample consisted of PBMCs. Receptors originate from a woman younger than 35 in good health and CMV-seropositive.

The gene calls are TRBV6-6 and TRBJ1-1, with TRBD1 as a possible D gene (5 bases). V was pared by 7 bases and J by 5 bases, with 14 bases between. This CDR3 is built from 13 residues. Germline lookup yields CDR1 MNHNY and CDR2 SVGAGI (reference sequence). CDR3 nucleotides: TGTGCCAGCATGGGAAGGGGAGGAACTGAAGCTTTCTTT. This sequence encodes CASMGRGGTEAFF.

This chain uses TRBV4-1 with TRBJ2-4; 9 nucleotides match TRBD1. The CDR3 is 19 amino acids. The ends lost 0 bases at V and 0 bases at J; junction bases unmatched: 9. CDR1 MGHRA and CDR2 YSYEKL come from the germline V gene. The CDR3 reads CASSQEDRGGRGAKNIQYF. The CDR3 coding sequence is TGCGCCAGCAGCCAAGAAGACAGGGGGGGAAGAGGAGCCAAAAACATTCAGTACTTC.

This clone was seen only once. The chain links TRBV6-5 to TRBJ2-1; 8 bases align to TRBD2. Unmatched junction bases numbered 3, after V lost 4 bases and J lost 7 bases. This CDR3 region has 13 residues. CDR1 and CDR2 from the germline V gene are MNHEY and SVGAGI. CDR3 loop: CASSSGGNNEQFF. The CDR3 bases are TGTGCCAGCAGTTCGGGGGGGAATAATGAGCAGTTCTTC.

The chain carries TRBV7-9 and TRBJ1-4; D call uncertain. Germline lookup yields CDR1 SEHNR and CDR2 FQNEAQ (reference sequence). Trimming removed 1 base from V and 7 bases from J, with 13 bases in between. CDR3 length equals 15 residues. The DNA for the CDR3 is TGTGCCAGCAGCTTAGATCGACGGCGGGGTGAAAAACTGTTTTTT. This sequence encodes CASSLDRRRGEKLFF.

This rearrangement joins TRBV7-9 to TRBJ2-1, with 11 positions matching TRBD2. This CDR3 region has 16 residues. V was clipped by 1 base and J by 2 bases; unmatched bases: 1. Germline V gene data show CDR1 as SEHNR and CDR2 as FQNEAQ (reference sequence). The CDR3 DNA is TGTGCCAGCAGCTTAGGACTAGCGGGGACCTACAATGAGCAGTTCTTC. The encoded protein is CASSLGLAGTYNEQFF.

V usage is TRBV2 and J usage is TRBJ2-5, with D possibly being TRBD1 (8 bases). Germline V gives CDR1 SNHLY, CDR2 FYNNEI. V lost 5 bases and J lost 5, with 12 bases in between. The CDR3 extends over 13 amino acids. The CDR3, as DNA: TGTGCCAGCAGTAAACAGGGGGGGGAGACCCAGTACTTC. Translating it yields CASSKQGGETQYF.

The genes are TRBV29-1 and TRBJ2-3, with TRBD2 matching over 9 bases. Germline V gives CDR1 SQVTM, CDR2 ANQGSEA. V shed 1 base and J 1 base; nucleotides not matched to a gene: 3. CDR3 length: 15 amino acids. The chain's CDR3 is CSVEAVAGGTDTQYF. The DNA for the CDR3 is TGCAGCGTTGAAGCGGTAGCGGGGGGCACAGATACGCAGTATTTT.

The chain uses TRBV7-9 and TRBJ2-1, with 8 nucleotides matching TRBD2. Germline V CDR1 and CDR2: SEHNR, FQNEAQ (reference sequence). Unmatched junction bases numbered 9, after V lost 5 bases and J lost 12 bases. This CDR3 is 13 amino acids long. The CDR3 protein is CASSAGTRPRQFF. The CDR3, as DNA: TGTGCCAGCAGCGCCGGGACTAGGCCGCGGCAGTTCTTC.

The chain's CDR3 is CASSRAGSSYEQYV. DNA of the CDR3: TGTGCCAGCAGCCGAGCGGGCAGCTCCTACGAGCAGTACGTC. The rearrangement uses TRBV7-8 and TRBJ2-7; maybe TRBD2 (6 bases). CDR3 length equals 14 residues. The V end lost 5 bases, the J end lost 0 bases, and 11 bases lay between the germline ends. Germline CDR1 and CDR2: SGHVS and FQNEAQ.

The V call is TRBV6-5, the J call TRBJ2-1; 9 nucleotides agree with TRBD1. The CDR3 covers 15 residues. Germline V gives CDR1 MNHEY, CDR2 SVGAGI. Unmatched junction bases numbered 11, after V lost 5 bases and J lost 9 bases. The CDR3 DNA is TGTGCCAGCAGTCTAGTACAGGGGGCAAGATCTGAGCAGTTCTTC. Translated: CASSLVQGARSEQFF.

This chain uses TRBV11-2 with TRBJ2-3, with a tentative D call TRBD2 (6 bases). V lost 1 base and J 3 bases, leaving 8 bases between the germline ends. Germline V gene data show CDR1 as SGHAT and CDR2 as FQNNGV. This CDR3 has 14 residues. The CDR3 coding sequence is TGTGCCAGCAGCTTAGTTGGGGGGACAGATACGCAGTATTTT. Translating it yields CASSLVGGTDTQYF.

This chain uses TRBV11-3 with TRBJ2-5; the match to TRBD2 covers 7 bases. Germline V gene data show CDR1 as SGHNT and CDR2 as YENEEA. V trimming: 6 bases; J trimming: 4 bases; junction bases outside the gene matches: 5. The CDR3 runs to 13 residues. CDR3 nucleotides: TGTGCCAGCAGTCGGACTAGTAGAGAGACCCAGTACTTC. This gives the protein CASSRTSRETQYF.

The rearrangement links TRBV4-2 to TRBJ1-6; 10 bases line up with TRBD1. Germline V gene sequence: CDR1 LGHNA, CDR2 YNFKEQ. The trim removed 0 bases at V and 7 bases at J, leaving 0 bases unmatched. The CDR3 is 15 residues long. CDR3 in DNA: TGTGCCAGCAGCCAAGAGGGACAGGGGAATTCACCCCTCCACTTT. Its translation is CASSQEGQGNSPLHF.

On this clone itself: Other DNA variants within this sample encode the same CDR3. The chain uses TRBV7-2 and TRBJ2-5, with D tentatively TRBD1 (6 bases). Germline V gives CDR1 SGHTA, CDR2 FQGNSA. The CDR3 covers 14 residues. Trimming removed 0 bases from V and 5 bases from J, with 10 bases in between. CDR3 DNA: TGTGCCAGCAGCTTAGCGGGGGCAGGGGAGACCCAGTACTTC. Translation: CASSLAGAGETQYF.

The V call is TRBV7-2, the J call TRBJ2-2; D remains unclear. Trimming removed 2 bases from V and 6 bases from J, with 10 bases in between. This CDR3 has 14 amino acids. Germline loops: CDR1 SGHTA, CDR2 FQGNSA. Written as DNA, the CDR3 is TGTGCCAGCAGCTTAAGGCTAGGCGCCGGGGAGCTGTTTTTT. Its translation is CASSLRLGAGELFF.

This rearrangement joins TRBV4-2 to TRBJ2-7; D call uncertain. Per germline, CDR1 LGHNA and CDR2 YNFKEQ. CDR3 length: 15 amino acids. V dropped 0 bases and J dropped 3 bases, with 12 bases sitting between them. CDR3 nucleotide sequence: TGTGCCAGCAGCCAAGATAATAGATGGAACTACGAGCAGTACGTC. Its protein is CASSQDNRWNYEQYV.